This TCR beta chain was documented in a study of PD-L1 blockade in urothelial cancer. Overall study: Enrolled patients had been treated previously with 0 to 3 chemotherapy regimens.

CDR1 and CDR2 from the germline V gene are SQVTM and ANQGSEA. CDR3 size: 13 residues. Trimming removed 7 bases from V and 2 bases from J, with 15 bases in between. Time point: pretreatment peripheral blood. Patients in the study were battling locally advanced or metastatic urothelial carcinoma. The investigators introduced synthetic TCR analog templates into each PCR as spikes. Profiling relied on immunoSEQ multiplex PCR, and the TCRdb table lists in-frame clones only, not all of them. The sample holds tens of thousands of clones, roughly 76% seen once. This sequence joins TRBV29-1 and TRBJ2-7; TRBD1 might be the D (6 bases). The sequence was collected from a man between 65 and 85 years old with urothelial cancer. This sample comprised PBMCs, obtained around atezolizumab (anti-PD-L1) treatment. The CDR3 DNA follows: TGCAGCGCTCGAGGGGCAGGGGCCTACGAGCAGTACTTC. Translated: CSARGAGAYEQYF.